Listed below are T cell receptor beta chains from one sample, sequenced in a study of tumor-infiltrating lymphocytes in primary liver carcinoma. TCRdb analysed the multiplex PCR reads with MiXCR anew, one entry per CDR3 protein. The sample has approximately 30,000 distinct CDR3 sequences, approximately 76% seen once. The sample taken for sequencing was liver tumor tissue from sampling region 3. The receptors come from a woman aged 30 to 39 with primary liver carcinoma and hepatitis B virus infection. Both conserved end residues are part of each CDR3. A D gene is named only where the DNA matches it firmly. A clone size is listed for some rows: how often the clone was seen (once, few, many), or a class if it is expanded.

V gene	J gene	clone size	D gene	CDR3 protein	CDR3 DNA
TRBV24-1	TRBJ2-3	NA	NA	CATSGSIGTTPGDTQYF	TGTGCCACCAGTGGTAGTATAGGGACAACCCCCGGAGATACGCAGTATTTT
TRBV11-2	TRBJ2-5	NA	NA	CASSHSEAQYF	TGTGCTAGCAGCCATAGCGAGGCCCAGTACTTC
TRBV29-1	TRBJ2-5	few	TRBD1	CSVEAGGAETQYF	TGCAGCGTTGAGGCAGGGGGCGCGGAGACCCAGTACTTC
TRBV5-5	TRBJ1-6	NA	NA	CTSSLDVSNSLLHF	TGTACCAGCAGCTTGGACGTCAGTAATTCACTGCTCCACTTT
TRBV6-5	TRBJ2-7	many	NA	CASSYSPARSYEQYF	TGTGCCAGCAGCTACTCGCCAGCCCGCTCCTACGAGCAGTACTTC
TRBV11-2	TRBJ2-3	NA	TRBD2	CVGSLGGLTYTSDAQYF	TGTGTCGGCAGCTTGGGGGGACTAACGTACACGTCAGATGCGCAGTATTTT
TRBV6-1	TRBJ2-7	many	TRBD2	CASSEEAGGSYEQYF	TGTGCCAGCAGTGAAGAGGCGGGGGGTAGCTACGAGCAGTACTTC
TRBV5-4	TRBJ2-3	NA	NA	CASRPRLGDTQYF	TGTGCCAGCAGACCGAGGTTGGGGGATACGCAGTATTTT
TRBV28	TRBJ1-6	NA	NA	CASSFSHRGSSPLQF	TGTGCCAGCAGTTTTTCCCATAGGGGGAGCTCACCCCTCCAATTT
TRBV6-5	TRBJ2-3	NA	NA	CASSPSPHDGTQYF	TGTGCCAGCAGTCCAAGCCCTCATGACGGTACGCAGTATTTT
TRBV11-3	TRBJ2-3	many	NA	CASSPGGRGTDTQYF	TGTGCCAGCAGTCCCGGAGGGAGAGGCACAGATACGCAGTATTTT
TRBV28	TRBJ2-7	once	TRBD1	CASRVDRANEQYF	TGTGCCAGCAGGGTAGACAGGGCCAACGAGCAGTACTTC
TRBV13	TRBJ2-3	NA	NA	CASNLEDTDTQDF	TGTGCCAGCAACTTAGAAGACACAGATACGCAGGATTTT
TRBV20-1	TRBJ1-2	many	NA	CSARGPSNYGYTF	TGCAGTGCTAGAGGACCGTCTAACTATGGCTACACCTTC
TRBV5-4	TRBJ2-2	NA	NA	CDSSSSGSAITGELFF	TGTGACAGCAGCAGCTCTGGAAGCGCTATCACAGGGGAGCTGTTTTTT
TRBV2	TRBJ2-7	NA	TRBD2	CASSGATSSDYEQYF	TGTGCCAGCAGTGGGGCGACTAGCAGCGATTACGAGCAGTACTTC
TRBV24-1	TRBJ2-5	NA	TRBD2	CATSRGTSGRGQETQYF	TGTGCCACCAGTAGAGGGACTAGTGGGAGAGGGCAAGAGACCCAGTACTTC
TRBV11-2	TRBJ2-1	NA	NA	CVISLSVTNEQFF	TGTGTCATCAGTTTATCGGTTACGAATGAGCAGTTCTTC
TRBV2	TRBJ2-1	NA	NA	CVGLGSSYNEQFF	TGTGTCGGTCTAGGCAGCTCCTATAATGAGCAGTTCTTC
TRBV6-2/TRBV6-3	TRBJ1-1	medium-sized	NA	CASSPTPALTAFF	TGTGCCAGCAGCCCGACACCGGCCCTAACGGCTTTCTTT
TRBV29-1	TRBJ2-1	NA	NA	CSALRDYYGQFF	TGCAGCGCCCTAAGAGACTACTATGGGCAGTTCTTC
TRBV11-1	TRBJ2-2	once	NA	CASGLVGSTNIGELFF	TGTGCCAGCGGCCTAGTGGGGAGTACGAACATCGGGGAGCTGTTTTTT
TRBV11-1	TRBJ2-2	NA	NA	CASSFVGGNTRELLF	TGTGCCAGCAGCTTCGTGGGGGGTAACACCCGGGAGCTGCTTTTT
TRBV7-9	TRBJ2-1	NA	NA	CASTLEYNEQFF	TGTGCCAGCACCTTAGAGTACAATGAGCAGTTCTTC
TRBV4-2	TRBJ1-1	many	NA	CASSQVGTGLGNTEAFF	TGTGCCAGCAGCCAAGTTGGTACCGGACTGGGAAACACTGAAGCTTTCTTT
TRBV11-2	TRBJ2-3	many	NA	CASSLGLPTDTQYF	TGTGCCAGCAGCCTGGGACTGCCCACAGATACGCAGTATTTT
TRBV11-2	TRBJ2-7	medium-sized	NA	CASSLASGAGGYEQYF	TGTGCCAGCAGCTTAGCGTCGGGGGCAGGAGGCTACGAGCAGTACTTC
TRBV11-2	TRBJ2-3	NA	NA	CASSLAGQAVTGTQYF	TGTGCCAGCAGCTTAGCCGGACAAGCGGTCACAGGTACGCAGTATTTT